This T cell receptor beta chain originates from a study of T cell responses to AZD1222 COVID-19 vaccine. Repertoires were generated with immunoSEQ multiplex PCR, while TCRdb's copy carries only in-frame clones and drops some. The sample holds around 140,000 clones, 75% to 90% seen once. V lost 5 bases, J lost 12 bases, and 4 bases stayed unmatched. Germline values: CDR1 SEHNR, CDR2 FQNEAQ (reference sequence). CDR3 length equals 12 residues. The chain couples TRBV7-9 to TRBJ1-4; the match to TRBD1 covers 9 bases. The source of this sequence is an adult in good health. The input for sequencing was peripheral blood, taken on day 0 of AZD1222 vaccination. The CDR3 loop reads CASSRRDRELFF. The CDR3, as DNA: TGTGCCAGCAGCAGACGGGACAGGGAACTGTTTTTT.